This paragraph covers one T cell receptor beta chain sequence. The data derive from a study of blood T cell repertoires in COVID-19. Study in general: From the United States, Italy and Spain came samples of acute and convalescent COVID-19. The analysed material was cDNA or gDNA that came from T cells, B-cell-depleted T cells, or PBMCs.

TCRdb keeps only in-frame clones here, not all; method: immunoSEQ multiplex PCR. The data show 63,000 or so clones, approximately 78% seen once. CDR3 length: 14 amino acids. Germline CDR1 SEHNR, CDR2 FQNEAQ (reference sequence). V was clipped by 0 bases and J by 0 bases, with 6 bases between them. The receptor's source is a human donor in a cohort sampled during active COVID-19. The chain links TRBV7-9 to TRBJ2-7; no clear D gene. The sample taken for sequencing was peripheral blood. CDR3 sequence (DNA): TGTGCCAGCAGCTTAGCGCACAGCTCCTACGAGCAGTACTTC. Protein: CASSLAHSSYEQYF. The variable domain in full, completed from reference TRBV7-9 and TRBJ2-7, reads DTGVSQNPRHKITKRGQNVTFRCDPISEHNRLYWYRQTLGQGPEFLTYFQNEAQLEKSRLLSDRFSAERPKGSFSTLEIQRTEQGDSAMYLCASSLAHSSYEQYFGPGTRLTVT.